This T cell receptor beta chain came from a study of PD-1 blockade in classical Hodgkin lymphoma. Overall study findings and caveats: Lower baseline TCR diversity was reported for newly diagnosed patients than for healthy donors. It was CD4+ TCR diversity, not CD8+, that rose significantly by C4D1. Before treatment, complete responders showed about the same diversity as newly diagnosed patients.

Time point denoted: cycle 4 day 1 (C4D1), after more than five weeks of nivolumab. Every patient relapsed after autologous stem cell transplantation, and brentuximab vedotin exposure varied. On this clone: Its specificity is not known.

TCRdb keeps only in-frame clones here, not all; method: immunoSEQ multiplex PCR. The sample includes about 33,000 clones, 72% of them seen just once. V shed 1 base and J shed 5 bases, with 13 bases lying between them. The CDR3 has 14 amino acids. The germline V gene encodes CDR1 SGHNT and CDR2 YYREEE (reference sequence). This TCR derives from a human donor with classical Hodgkin lymphoma. V usage is TRBV5-4 and J usage is TRBJ2-7; no definite D call. The source material was peripheral blood mononuclear cells (PBMCs), sampled before the fourth cycle of nivolumab. The CDR3 region has the DNA TGTGCCAGCAGCTTGCGACTTCAGGCCGACGAGCAGTACTTC. Translation gives CASSLRLQADEQYF.